The sequence of this TCR beta chain was determined in a study of technical replicates of blood from a few donors. Germline V gene lookup returns CDR1 LGHNA and CDR2 YNFKEQ. Trimming at V came to 0 bases and at J to 4 bases, leaving 10 bases not matched to a gene. There are 18 residues in the CDR3. Some clones are missing from TCRdb's copy, which holds only in-frame ones; the method was immunoSEQ multiplex PCR. The sample yields 60,000 to 95,000 clones, 91% seen once. This receptor was taken from a human donor in good health. Some clones in this sample may be carry-over from other donors' samples. The specimen was T cells isolated from PBMCs. The V call is TRBV4-2, the J call TRBJ2-3; 10 positions agree with TRBD2. The CDR3 is CASSQEYLAGVSADTQYF. In DNA, the CDR3 is TGTGCCAGCAGCCAAGAATATCTAGCGGGAGTAAGTGCAGATACGCAGTATTTT.